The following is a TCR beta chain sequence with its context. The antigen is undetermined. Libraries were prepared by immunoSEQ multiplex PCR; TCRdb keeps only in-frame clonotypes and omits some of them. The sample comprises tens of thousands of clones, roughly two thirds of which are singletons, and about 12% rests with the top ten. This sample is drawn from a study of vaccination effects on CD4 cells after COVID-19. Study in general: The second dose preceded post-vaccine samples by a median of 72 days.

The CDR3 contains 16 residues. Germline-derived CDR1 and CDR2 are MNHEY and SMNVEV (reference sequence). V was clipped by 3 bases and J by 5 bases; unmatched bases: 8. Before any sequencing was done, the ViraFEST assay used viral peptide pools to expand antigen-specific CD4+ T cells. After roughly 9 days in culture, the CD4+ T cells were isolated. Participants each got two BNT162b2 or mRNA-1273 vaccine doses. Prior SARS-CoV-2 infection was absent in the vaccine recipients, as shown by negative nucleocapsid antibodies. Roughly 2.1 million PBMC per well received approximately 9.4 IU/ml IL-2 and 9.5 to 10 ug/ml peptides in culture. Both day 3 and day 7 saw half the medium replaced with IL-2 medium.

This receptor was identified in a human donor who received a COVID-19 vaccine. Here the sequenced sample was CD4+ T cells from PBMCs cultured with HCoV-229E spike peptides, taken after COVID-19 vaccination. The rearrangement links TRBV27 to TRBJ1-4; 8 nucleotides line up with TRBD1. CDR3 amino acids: CASSLWVGTGNEKLFF. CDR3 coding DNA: TGTGCCAGCAGTTTGTGGGTGGGGACAGGCAATGAAAAACTGTTTTTT.